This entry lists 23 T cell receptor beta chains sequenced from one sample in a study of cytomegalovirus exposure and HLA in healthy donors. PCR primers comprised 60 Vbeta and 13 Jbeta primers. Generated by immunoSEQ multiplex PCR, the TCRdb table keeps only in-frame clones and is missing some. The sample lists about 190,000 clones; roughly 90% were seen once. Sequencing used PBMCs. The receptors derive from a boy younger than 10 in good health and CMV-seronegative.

The CDR3 DNA follows: TGCGCCAGCAGCCAAGTATCCCTAGCCGGGGAGCTGTTTTTT. It specifies CASSQVSLAGELFF. The gene calls are TRBV4-1 and TRBJ2-2; the D is unclear. Germline V CDR1 and CDR2: MGHRA, YSYEKL. V gave up 1 base and J gave up 6 bases, with 9 bases separating them. This CDR3 is 14 amino acids long.

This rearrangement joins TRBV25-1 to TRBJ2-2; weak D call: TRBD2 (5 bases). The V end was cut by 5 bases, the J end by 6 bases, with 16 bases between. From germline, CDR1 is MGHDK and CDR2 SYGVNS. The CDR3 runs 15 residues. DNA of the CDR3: TGTGCCAGCAGTCGGGGATGGGTGGAGGCCGGGGAGCTGTTTTTT. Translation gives CASSRGWVEAGELFF.

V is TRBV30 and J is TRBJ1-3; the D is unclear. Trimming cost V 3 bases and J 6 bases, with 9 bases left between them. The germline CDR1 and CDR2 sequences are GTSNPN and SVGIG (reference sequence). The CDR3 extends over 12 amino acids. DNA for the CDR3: TGTGCCTGGAGCCAGGCAGAAAACACCATATATTTT. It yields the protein CAWSQAENTIYF.

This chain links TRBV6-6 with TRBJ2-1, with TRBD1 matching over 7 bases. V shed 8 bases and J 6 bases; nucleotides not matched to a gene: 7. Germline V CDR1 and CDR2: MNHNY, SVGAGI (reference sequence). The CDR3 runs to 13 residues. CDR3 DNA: TGTGCCAGCGGACTGAGGGGGCCCAATGAGCAGTTCTTC. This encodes CASGLRGPNEQFF.

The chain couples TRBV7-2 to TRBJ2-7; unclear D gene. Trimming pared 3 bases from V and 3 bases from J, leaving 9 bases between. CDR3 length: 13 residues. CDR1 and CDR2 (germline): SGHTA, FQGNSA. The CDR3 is CASSFYRNYEQYF. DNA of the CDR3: TGTGCCAGCAGCTTCTACCGTAACTACGAGCAGTACTTC.

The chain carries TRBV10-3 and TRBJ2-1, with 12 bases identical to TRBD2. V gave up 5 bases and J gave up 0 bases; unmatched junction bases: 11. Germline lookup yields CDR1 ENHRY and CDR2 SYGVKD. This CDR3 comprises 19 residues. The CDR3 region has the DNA TGTGCCATCAGTACTGGACTAGCGGGACCATCGAGCTCCTACAATGAGCAGTTCTTC. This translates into CAISTGLAGPSSSYNEQFF.

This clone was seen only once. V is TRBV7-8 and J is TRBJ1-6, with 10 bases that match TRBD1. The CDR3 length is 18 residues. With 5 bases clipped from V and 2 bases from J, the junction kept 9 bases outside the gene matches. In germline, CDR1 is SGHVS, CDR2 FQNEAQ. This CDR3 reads CASSPRQGANPYNSPLHF. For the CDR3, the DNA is TGTGCCAGCAGCCCGAGACAGGGGGCGAACCCCTATAATTCACCCCTCCACTTT.

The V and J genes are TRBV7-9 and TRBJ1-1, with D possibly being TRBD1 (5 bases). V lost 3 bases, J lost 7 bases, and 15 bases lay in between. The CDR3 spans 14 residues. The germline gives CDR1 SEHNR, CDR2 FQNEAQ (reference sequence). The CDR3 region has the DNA TGTGCCAGCAGCTTTGGGGCGACCGGCAGTGAAGCTTTCTTT. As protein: CASSFGATGSEAFF.

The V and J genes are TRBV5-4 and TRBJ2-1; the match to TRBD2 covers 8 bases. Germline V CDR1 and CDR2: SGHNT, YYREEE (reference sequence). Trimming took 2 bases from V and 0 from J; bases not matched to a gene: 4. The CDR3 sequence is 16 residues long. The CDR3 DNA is TGTGCCAGCAGCTTAGCGGGAGCGAGCTCCTACAATGAGCAGTTCTTC. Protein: CASSLAGASSYNEQFF. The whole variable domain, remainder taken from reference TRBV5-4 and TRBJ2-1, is ETGVTQSPTHLIKTRGQQVTLRCSSQSGHNTVSWYQQALGQGPQFIFQYYREEENGRGNFPPRFSGLQFPNYSSELNVNALELDDSALYLCASSLAGASSYNEQFFGPGTRLTVL.

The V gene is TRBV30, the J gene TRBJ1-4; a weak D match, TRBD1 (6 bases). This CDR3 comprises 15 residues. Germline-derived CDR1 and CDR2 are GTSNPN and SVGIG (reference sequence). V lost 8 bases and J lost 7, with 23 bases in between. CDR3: CAGQLDGTGSEKLFF. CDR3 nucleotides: TGTGCCGGACAGCTAGATGGAACAGGGAGTGAAAAACTGTTTTTT.

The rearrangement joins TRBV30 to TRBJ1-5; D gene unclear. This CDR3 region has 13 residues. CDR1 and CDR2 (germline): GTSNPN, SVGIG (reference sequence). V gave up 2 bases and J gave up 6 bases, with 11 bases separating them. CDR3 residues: CAWSPPGPQPQHF. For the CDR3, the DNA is TGTGCCTGGAGTCCCCCCGGTCCTCAGCCCCAGCATTTT.

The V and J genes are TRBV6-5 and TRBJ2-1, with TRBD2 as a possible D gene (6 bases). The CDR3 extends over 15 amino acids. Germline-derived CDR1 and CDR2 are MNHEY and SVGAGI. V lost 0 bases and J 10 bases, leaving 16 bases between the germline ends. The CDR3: CASSYSGRGDSEQFF. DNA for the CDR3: TGTGCCAGCAGTTACTCGGGACGAGGGGACTCAGAGCAGTTCTTC.

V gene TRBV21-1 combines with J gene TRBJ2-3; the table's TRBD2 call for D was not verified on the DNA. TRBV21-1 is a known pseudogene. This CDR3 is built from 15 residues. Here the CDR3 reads CASSLRKLATDTQYF. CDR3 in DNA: TGTGCCAGCAGCTTGAGGAAACTAGCGACAGATACGCAGTATTTT.

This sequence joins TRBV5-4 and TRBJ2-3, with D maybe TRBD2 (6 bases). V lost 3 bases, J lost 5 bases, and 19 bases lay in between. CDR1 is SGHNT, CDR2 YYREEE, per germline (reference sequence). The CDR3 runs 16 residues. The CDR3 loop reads CASSSRDRRGLDTQYF. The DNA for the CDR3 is TGTGCCAGCAGCTCGAGGGACCGGCGGGGTCTAGATACGCAGTATTTT.

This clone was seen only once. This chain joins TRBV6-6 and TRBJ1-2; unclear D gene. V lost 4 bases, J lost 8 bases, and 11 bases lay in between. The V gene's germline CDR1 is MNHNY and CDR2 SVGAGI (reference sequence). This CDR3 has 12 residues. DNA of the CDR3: TGTGCCAGCAGTTCACCCACGCGAGGCTACACCTTC. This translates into CASSSPTRGYTF.

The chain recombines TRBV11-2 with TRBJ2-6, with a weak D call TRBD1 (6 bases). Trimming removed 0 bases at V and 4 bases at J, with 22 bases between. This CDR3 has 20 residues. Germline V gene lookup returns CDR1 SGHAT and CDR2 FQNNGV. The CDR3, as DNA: TGTGCCAGCAGCTTAGAGACGGGACACCTCCACCCTTTGGGGGCCAACGTCCTGACTTTC. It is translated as CASSLETGHLHPLGANVLTF.

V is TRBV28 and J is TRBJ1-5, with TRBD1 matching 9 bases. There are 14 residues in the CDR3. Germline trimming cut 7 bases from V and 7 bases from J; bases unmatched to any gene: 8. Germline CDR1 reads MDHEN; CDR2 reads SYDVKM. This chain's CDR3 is CASITGQGNQPQHF. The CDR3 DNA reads TGTGCCAGCATCACGGGACAGGGAAACCAGCCCCAGCATTTT.

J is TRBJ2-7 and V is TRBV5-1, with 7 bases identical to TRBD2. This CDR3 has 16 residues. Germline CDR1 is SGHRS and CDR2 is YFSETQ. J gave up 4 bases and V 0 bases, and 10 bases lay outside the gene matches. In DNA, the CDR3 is TGCGCCAGCAGCTTGGCCGTATCTAGCGGAACGTACGAGCAGTACTTC. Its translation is CASSLAVSSGTYEQYF.

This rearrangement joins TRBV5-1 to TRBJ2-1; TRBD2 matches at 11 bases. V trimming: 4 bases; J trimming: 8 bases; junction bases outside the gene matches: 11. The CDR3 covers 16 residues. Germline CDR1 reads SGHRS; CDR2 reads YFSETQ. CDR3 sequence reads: CASSLLAGGRNDEQFF. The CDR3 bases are TGCGCCAGCAGCCTGCTAGCGGGAGGCCGTAACGATGAGCAGTTCTTC. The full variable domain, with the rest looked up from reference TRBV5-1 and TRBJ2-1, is KAGVTQTPRYLIKTRGQQVTLSCSPISGHRSVSWYQQTPGQGLQFLFEYFSETQRNKGNFPGRFSGRQFSNSRSEMNVSTLELGDSALYLCASSLLAGGRNDEQFFGPGTRLTVL.

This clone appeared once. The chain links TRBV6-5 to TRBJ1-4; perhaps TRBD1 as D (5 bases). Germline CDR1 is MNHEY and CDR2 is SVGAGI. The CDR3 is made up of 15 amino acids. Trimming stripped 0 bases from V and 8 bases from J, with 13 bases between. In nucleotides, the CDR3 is TGTGCCAGCAGTTACTCGAATGTCAGGGCCGAAAAACTGTTTTTT. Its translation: CASSYSNVRAEKLFF.

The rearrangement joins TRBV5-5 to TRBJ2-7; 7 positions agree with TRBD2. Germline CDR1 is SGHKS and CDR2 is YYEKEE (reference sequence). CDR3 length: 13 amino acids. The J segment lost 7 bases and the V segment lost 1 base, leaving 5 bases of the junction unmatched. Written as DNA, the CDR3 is TGTGCCAGCAGCTTGATGCGGGGAGGGGAGCAGTACTTC. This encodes CASSLMRGGEQYF.

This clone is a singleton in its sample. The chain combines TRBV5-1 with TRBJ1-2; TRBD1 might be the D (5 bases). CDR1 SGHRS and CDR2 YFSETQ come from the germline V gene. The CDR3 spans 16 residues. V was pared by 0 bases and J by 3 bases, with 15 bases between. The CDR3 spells CASSLGRGGTDYGYTF. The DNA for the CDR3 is TGCGCCAGCAGCTTGGGCCGGGGGGGTACCGACTATGGCTACACCTTC.

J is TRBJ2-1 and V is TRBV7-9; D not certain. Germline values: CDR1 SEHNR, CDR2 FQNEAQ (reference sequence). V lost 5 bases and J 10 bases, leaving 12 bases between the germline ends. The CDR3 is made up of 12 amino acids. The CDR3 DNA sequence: TGTGCCAGCAGCCCCCAGGCGATGGAGCAGTTCTTC. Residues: CASSPQAMEQFF.